This T cell receptor (beta chain) appears in the sequencing data of a study of cytomegalovirus exposure and HLA in healthy donors. Study details: Earlier, 150 million to 200 million T cells were analyzed, and over 95 million unique TCR beta sequences were found among them. Study-level points and caveats: As a later analysis revealed, most CMV-associated TCR beta chains appeared HLA-restricted.

Notes on this clone: Antigen specificity is unknown.

In germline, CDR1 is MNHNY, CDR2 SVGAGI (reference sequence). V dropped 2 bases and J dropped 7; count of bases not matched to a gene: 11. This CDR3 has 16 amino acids. PCR primers comprised 60 Vbeta and 13 Jbeta primers. Libraries were prepared by immunoSEQ multiplex PCR; TCRdb keeps only in-frame clonotypes and omits some of them. The sample includes around 100,000 clones, about 75% of them seen just once. This clonotype was sampled from a woman between 18 and 29 years old in good health and CMV-seropositive. The V gene is TRBV6-6, the J gene TRBJ1-2, with TRBD1 matching 9 bases. Material for sequencing was PBMCs. This chain's CDR3 is CASSYPRDRAFGGYTF. The CDR3 DNA sequence: TGTGCCAGCAGTTACCCCCGGGACAGGGCTTTTGGTGGCTACACCTTC.